This TCR beta chain was found in a study of B cell selection in AIRE deficiency. Conventional CD4 T cells were sorted as CD4+CD127+ cells. Germline V gives CDR1 SNHLY, CDR2 FYNNEI. This CDR3 region has 14 residues. V was pared by 2 bases and J by 2 bases, with 7 bases between. Assay used: immunoSEQ multiplex PCR; TCRdb lists only in-frame clones, some missing. The sample shows around 23,000 clones, over 95% of them seen only once. The chain couples TRBV2 to TRBJ1-5; no reliable D call. Material for sequencing was CD4+CD127+ conventional T cells sorted from PBMCs. This sequence originates from a human donor in good health. CDR3 in DNA: TGTGCCAGCAGTGAACGGGTTGGCAATCAGCCCCAGCATTTT. Encoded protein: CASSERVGNQPQHF.